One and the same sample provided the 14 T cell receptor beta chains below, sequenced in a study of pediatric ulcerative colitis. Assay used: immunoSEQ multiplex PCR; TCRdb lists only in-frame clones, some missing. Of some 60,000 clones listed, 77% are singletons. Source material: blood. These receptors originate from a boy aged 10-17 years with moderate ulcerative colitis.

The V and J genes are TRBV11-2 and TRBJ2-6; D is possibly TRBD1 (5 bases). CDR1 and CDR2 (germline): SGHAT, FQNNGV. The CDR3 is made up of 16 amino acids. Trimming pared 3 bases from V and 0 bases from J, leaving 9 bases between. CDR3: CASSLRQYSGANVLTF. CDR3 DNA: TGTGCCAGCAGCTTGAGACAGTACTCTGGGGCCAACGTCCTGACTTTC.

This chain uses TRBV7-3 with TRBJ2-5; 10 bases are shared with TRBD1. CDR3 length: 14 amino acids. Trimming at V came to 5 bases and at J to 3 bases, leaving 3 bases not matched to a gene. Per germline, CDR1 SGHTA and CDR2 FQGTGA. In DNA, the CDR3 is TGTGCCAGCAGCCGCGGGACAGGGGAAGAGACCCAGTACTTC. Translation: CASSRGTGEETQYF.

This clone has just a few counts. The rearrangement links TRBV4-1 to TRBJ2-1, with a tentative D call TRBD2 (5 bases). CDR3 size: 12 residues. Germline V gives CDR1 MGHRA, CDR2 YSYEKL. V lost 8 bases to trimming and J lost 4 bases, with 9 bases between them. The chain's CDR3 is CASGGSYNEQFF. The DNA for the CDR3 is TGCGCCAGCGGCGGGTCGTACAATGAGCAGTTCTTC.

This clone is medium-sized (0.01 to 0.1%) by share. DNA for the CDR3: TGTGCCAGCAGTGAATTGGGGCTGAGGGGGCCGAACACTGAAGCTTTCTTT. Translating it yields CASSELGLRGPNTEAFF. The rearrangement links TRBV25-1 to TRBJ1-1; 7 bases are a match to TRBD1. CDR1 and CDR2 from the germline V gene are MGHDK and SYGVNS. Trimming took 1 base from V and 1 from J; bases not matched to a gene: 9. The CDR3 sequence is 17 residues long.

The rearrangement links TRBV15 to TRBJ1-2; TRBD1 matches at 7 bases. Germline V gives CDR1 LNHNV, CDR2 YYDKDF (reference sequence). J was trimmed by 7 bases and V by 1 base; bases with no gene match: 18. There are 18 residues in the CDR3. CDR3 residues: CATSRAQGGQGPYGGYTF. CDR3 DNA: TGTGCCACCAGCAGAGCCCAGGGGGGTCAGGGCCCGTATGGTGGCTACACCTTC. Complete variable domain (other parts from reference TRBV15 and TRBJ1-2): DAMVIQNPRYQVTQFGKPVTLSCSQTLNHNVMYWYQQKSSQAPKLLFHYYDKDFNNEADTPDNFQSRRPNTSFCFLDIRSPGLGDTAMYLCATSRAQGGQGPYGGYTFGSGTRLTVV.

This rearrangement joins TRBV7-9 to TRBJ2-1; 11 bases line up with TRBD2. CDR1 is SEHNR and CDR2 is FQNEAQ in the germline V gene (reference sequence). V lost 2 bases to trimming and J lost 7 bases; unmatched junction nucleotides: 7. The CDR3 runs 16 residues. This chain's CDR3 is CASSLRLAGTGNEQFF. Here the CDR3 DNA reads TGTGCCAGCAGCTTAAGACTAGCGGGAACGGGGAATGAGCAGTTCTTC.

In DNA form, the CDR3 reads TGCGCCAGCAGCCGTATCGGGAATGAGCAGTTCTTC. Translated: CASSRIGNEQFF. The chain combines TRBV4-1 with TRBJ2-1; D remains unclear. This CDR3 contains 12 residues. Trimming took off 4 bases at V and 7 bases at J, with 8 bases between the two ends. From germline, CDR1 is MGHRA and CDR2 YSYEKL.

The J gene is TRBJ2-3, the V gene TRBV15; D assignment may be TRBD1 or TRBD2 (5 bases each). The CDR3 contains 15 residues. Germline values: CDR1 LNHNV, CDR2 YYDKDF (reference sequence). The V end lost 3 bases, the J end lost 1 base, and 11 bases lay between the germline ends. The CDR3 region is CATSRELGGTDTQYF. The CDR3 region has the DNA TGTGCCACCAGCAGGGAGTTGGGGGGCACAGATACGCAGTATTTT.

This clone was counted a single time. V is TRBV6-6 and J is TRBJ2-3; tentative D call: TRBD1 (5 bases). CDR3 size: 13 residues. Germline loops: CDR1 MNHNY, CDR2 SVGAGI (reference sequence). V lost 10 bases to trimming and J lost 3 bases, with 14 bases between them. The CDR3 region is CATLATATDTQYF. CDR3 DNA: TGTGCCACCCTCGCGACAGCGACAGATACGCAGTATTTT.

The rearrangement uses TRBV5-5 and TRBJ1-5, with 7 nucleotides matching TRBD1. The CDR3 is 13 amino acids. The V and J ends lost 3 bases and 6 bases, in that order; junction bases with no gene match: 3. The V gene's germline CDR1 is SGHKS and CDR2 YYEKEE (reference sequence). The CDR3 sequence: CASSSGGTQPQHF. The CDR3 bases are TGTGCCAGCAGCTCAGGGGGTACTCAGCCCCAGCATTTT.

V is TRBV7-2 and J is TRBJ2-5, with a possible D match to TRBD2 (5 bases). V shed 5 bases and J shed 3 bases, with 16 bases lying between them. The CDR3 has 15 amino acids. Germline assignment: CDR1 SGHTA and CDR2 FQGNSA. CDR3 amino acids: CASSLQLAREETQYF. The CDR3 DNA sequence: TGTGCCAGCAGCCTACAGCTAGCAAGAGAAGAGACCCAGTACTTC.

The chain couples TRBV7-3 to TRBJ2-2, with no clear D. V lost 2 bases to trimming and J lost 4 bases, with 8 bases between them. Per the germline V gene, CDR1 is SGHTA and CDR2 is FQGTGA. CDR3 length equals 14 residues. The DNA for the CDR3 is TGTGCCAGCAGCTTACTCGTGGGCACCGGGGAGCTGTTTTTT. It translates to CASSLLVGTGELFF.

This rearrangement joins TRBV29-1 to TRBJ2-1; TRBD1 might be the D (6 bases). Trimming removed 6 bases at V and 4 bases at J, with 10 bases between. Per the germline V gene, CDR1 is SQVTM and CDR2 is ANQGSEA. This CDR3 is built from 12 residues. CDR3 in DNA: TGCAGCGTAAAGGACAGATACAATGAGCAGTTCTTC. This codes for CSVKDRYNEQFF.

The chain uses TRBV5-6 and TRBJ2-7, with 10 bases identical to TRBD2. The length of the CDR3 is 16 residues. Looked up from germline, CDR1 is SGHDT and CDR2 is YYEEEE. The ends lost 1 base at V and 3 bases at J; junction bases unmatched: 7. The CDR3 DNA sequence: TGTGCCAGCAGCTTGAGCGGGAGGGACGACCTCTACGAGCAGTACTTC. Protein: CASSLSGRDDLYEQYF.